This TCR beta chain originates from a study of T-cell reconstitution after alpha-beta-depleted transplantation in children (dated by TCRdb to the mid-2010s). In terms of the full investigation: Using TCR repertoire profiling, the study quantitatively followed how T-cell immune reconstitution unfolded in children after TCRalphabeta/CD19-depleted allogeneic hematopoietic cell transplantation.

This clonotype was recorded many times. The antigen this receptor binds is unknown. Within one base of it there is no much larger clone, and no base qualities were kept. Libraries came from PCR. Instrument on record: Illumina HiSeq 2500. TCR libraries were prepared with molecular barcoding, using unique molecular identifiers to normalize TCRbeta repertoire quantification. In TCRdb, the public reads were trimmed at Q25 with fastp and aligned with MiXCR, with productive beta chains retained. For every CDR3 protein sequence, its rows merge into one entry that carries the most common genes and DNA. A total of fewer than 90,000 distinct CDR3 sequences appear in this sample, approximately 7.4% of them only once. The top ten hold less than 3% of the sample. The cysteine opens and the phenylalanine closes a CDR3 of 15 amino acids. Only the CDR3 DNA stays, 45 bases, in frame from base 1. According to the germline V gene, CDR1 reads SGHVS and CDR2 reads FQNEAQ. A distance of 10 bases separates the germline ends of V and J, which lose 4 bases and 0 bases respectively.

Specimen: PBMCs from the stem cell graft donor, collected from the stem cell graft. The chain was built from TRBV7-8 and TRBJ1-3; the D gene lacks a confident call. This sequence originates from a human donor who donated a stem cell graft to a child with acute lymphoblastic leukemia. The encoded CDR3 is CASSSRSLSGNTIYF. The DNA sequence is given as TGTGCCAGCAGCTCACGCAGTCTCTCTGGAAACACCATATATTTT.